Each of the 31 T cell receptor beta chains below was sequenced from the same sample in a study of CD8 T cells in Susac syndrome. Random hexamers were used to reverse transcribe the RNA input (roughly 0.5 to 1 ug). TCRdb processed the immunoSEQ multiplex PCR reads anew with MiXCR; each CDR3 protein has one entry. Among 90,000 to 150,000 distinct CDR3 sequences listed, roughly 94% were seen once. Sequencing was carried out using CD4+ T cells from PBMCs. The source is a human donor in good health.

V usage is TRBV20-1 and J usage is TRBJ2-5; 10 nucleotides line up with TRBD2. Germline V gene sequence: CDR1 DFQATT, CDR2 SNEGSKA (reference sequence). V lost 7 bases and J lost 4; bases outside the gene matches: 6. This CDR3 region has 13 residues. The CDR3 reads CSVIAGGLETQYF. CDR3 DNA: TGCAGTGTTATAGCGGGAGGCCTAGAGACCCAGTACTTC.

J is TRBJ2-1 and V is TRBV30, with 8 bases identical to TRBD2. V trimming: 2 bases; J trimming: 5 bases; junction bases outside the gene matches: 20. Looked up from germline, CDR1 is GTSNPN and CDR2 is SVGIG (reference sequence). The CDR3 totals 19 residues. CDR3 DNA: TGTGCCTGGAGTTATAAAGCGGGAGTAGATTTCAATTACGACAATGAGCAGTTCTTC. It translates to CAWSYKAGVDFNYDNEQFF.

This chain links TRBV6-5 with TRBJ1-2, with 10 bases fitting TRBD1. V was pared by 5 bases and J by 7 bases, with 4 bases of the junction left unmatched. CDR3 length: 13 amino acids. Germline V gene sequence: CDR1 MNHEY, CDR2 SVGAGI. The CDR3, as DNA: TGTGCCAGCAGTCGACAGGGGGCGCCTGGCTACACCTTC. It codes for CASSRQGAPGYTF.

The chain uses TRBV12-3 or TRBV12-4 and TRBJ1-2, with 8 positions matching TRBD1. This CDR3 contains 15 residues. V lost 5 bases to trimming and J lost 0 bases; unmatched junction nucleotides: 5. Here the CDR3 reads CASSVGTGANYGYTF. Written as DNA, the CDR3 is TGTGCCAGCAGTGTAGGGACAGGAGCTAACTATGGCTACACCTTC.

The chain employs TRBV5-1 and TRBJ1-1, with D perhaps matching TRBD1 (5 bases). Germline CDR1 and CDR2: SGHRS and YFSETQ. The CDR3 totals 16 residues. Trimming shortened V by 1 base and J by 4 bases, and 17 bases separated the two germline ends. CDR3 amino acids: CASSLLAGGKGTEAFF. DNA for the CDR3: TGCGCCAGCAGCTTGCTGGCGGGGGGTAAAGGCACTGAAGCTTTCTTT.

This clonotype was counted a single time. The gene calls are TRBV20-1 and TRBJ2-5; no clear D gene. Trimming stripped 0 bases from V and 5 bases from J, with 16 bases between. Germline CDR1 reads DFQATT; CDR2 reads SNEGSKA (reference sequence). The CDR3 runs to 15 residues. The CDR3 loop reads CSARDDLADRETQYF. The CDR3 region has the DNA TGCAGTGCTAGAGATGATCTGGCGGACCGTGAGACCCAGTACTTC.

This chain uses TRBV27 with TRBJ2-2; TRBD2 might be the D (5 bases). This CDR3 contains 16 residues. Trimming cost V 3 bases and J 8 bases, with 19 bases left between them. Germline values: CDR1 MNHEY, CDR2 SMNVEV (reference sequence). The DNA for the CDR3 is TGTGCCAGCAGTTTTGATTTGGGGAGAACGGCGGGGGAGCTGTTTTTT. Protein product: CASSFDLGRTAGELFF.

The genes are TRBV18 and TRBJ2-3, with 11 bases that match TRBD1. The CDR3 totals 14 residues. Germline V lookup: CDR1 KGHSH, CDR2 LQKENI. V was clipped by 4 bases and J by 4 bases; unmatched bases: 1. The CDR3 nucleotides are TGTGCCAGCTCACGGGACAGGGGGGCAGATACGCAGTATTTT. This encodes CASSRDRGADTQYF.

This sequence joins TRBV4-1 and TRBJ2-3; D is unclear. The CDR3 covers 12 residues. CDR1 and CDR2 (germline): MGHRA, YSYEKL. V lost 0 bases and J 8 bases, leaving 6 bases between the germline ends. The CDR3 protein is CASSQDRVTQYF. CDR3 in DNA: TGCGCCAGCAGCCAAGATAGGGTTACGCAGTATTTT.

The chain is built from TRBV20-1 and TRBJ2-7; D not certain. The ends were cut back, 3 bases at V and 0 bases at J, with 9 bases in the middle. The V gene's germline CDR1 is DFQATT and CDR2 SNEGSKA (reference sequence). This CDR3 is built from 13 residues. The CDR3 sequence is CSARNSISYEQYF. The CDR3 DNA follows: TGCAGTGCTAGGAACAGCATCTCCTACGAGCAGTACTTC.

V and J are TRBV6-5 and TRBJ2-3; maybe TRBD2 (9 bases). Germline-derived CDR1 and CDR2 are MNHEY and SVGAGI. The CDR3 loop spans 18 amino acids. V lost 2 bases and J 6 bases, leaving 24 bases between the germline ends. CDR3 coding DNA: TGTGCCAGCAGTTACGGAGGTATCGCGGGAGGGACAGGCGATACGCAGTATTTT. Translated: CASSYGGIAGGTGDTQYF.

The chain is built from TRBV19 and TRBJ2-4; no firm D call. The CDR3 is made up of 14 amino acids. V was pared by 4 bases and J by 3 bases, with 10 bases between. Germline V gene data show CDR1 as LNHDA and CDR2 as SQIVND (reference sequence). The CDR3 here is CASSKGIDKNIQYF. For the CDR3, the DNA is TGTGCCAGTAGTAAGGGAATAGACAAAAACATTCAGTACTTC.

The gene calls are TRBV28 and TRBJ1-6, with D maybe TRBD1 (5 bases). Germline assignment: CDR1 MDHEN and CDR2 SYDVKM. The CDR3 length is 16 residues. Trimming left V 5 bases short and J 9 bases short, with 20 bases between. CDR3 protein: CASSPPGRSKGSPLHF. The CDR3 bases are TGTGCCAGCAGTCCGCCGGGACGCTCAAAGGGTTCACCCCTCCACTTT.

A single count supports this clonotype. CDR3 protein: CASSLIGTSSSPLHF. CDR3 in DNA: TGTGCCAGCAGTCTAATTGGGACATCCTCATCACCCCTCCACTTT. The chain employs TRBV28 and TRBJ1-6; tentatively, D is TRBD1 (6 bases). With 5 bases removed from V and 10 bases from J, the gap between germline ends came to 18 bases. Germline V lookup: CDR1 MDHEN, CDR2 SYDVKM. The CDR3 sequence is 15 residues long.

The rearrangement links TRBV11-2 to TRBJ2-3; 11 positions agree with TRBD2. This CDR3 contains 21 residues. Trimming took 7 bases from V and 1 from J; bases not matched to a gene: 22. The V gene's germline CDR1 is SGHAT and CDR2 FQNNGV. In nucleotides, the CDR3 is TGTGCCAGCACCCACCTCGCCGTGGTAGCGGGAGGGCCTCTACGCACAGATACGCAGTATTTT. Its protein product is CASTHLAVVAGGPLRTDTQYF.

This chain joins TRBV5-1 and TRBJ2-5; D assignment may be TRBD1 or TRBD2 (5 bases each). V gave up 4 bases and J gave up 2 bases, with 15 bases separating them. The CDR3 covers 15 residues. Germline CDR1 reads SGHRS; CDR2 reads YFSETQ. The CDR3 sequence is CASSASMGVQETQYF. The CDR3 bases are TGCGCCAGCAGCGCCAGCATGGGGGTACAAGAGACCCAGTACTTC. Full variable domain (remainder filled in from reference TRBV5-1 and TRBJ2-5): KAGVTQTPRYLIKTRGQQVTLSCSPISGHRSVSWYQQTPGQGLQFLFEYFSETQRNKGNFPGRFSGRQFSNSRSEMNVSTLELGDSALYLCASSASMGVQETQYFGPGTRLLVL.

This sequence joins TRBV29-1 and TRBJ2-7, with D hard to call. CDR3 length: 13 residues. Germline V CDR1 and CDR2: SQVTM, ANQGSEA. V was pared by 1 base and J by 6 bases, with 13 bases between. This chain's CDR3 is CSVEGPTKGEQYF. The CDR3 DNA reads TGCAGCGTTGAAGGACCAACTAAGGGCGAGCAGTACTTC.

The chain couples TRBV6-2 or TRBV6-3 to TRBJ2-1; no clear D gene. The CDR3 sequence is 11 residues long. Trimming cost V 5 bases and J 8 bases, with 7 bases left between them. Germline-derived CDR1 and CDR2 are MNHEY and SVGEGT. As DNA, the CDR3 is TGTGCCAGCAGTGATGGTCATGAGCAGTTCTTC. Translating it yields CASSDGHEQFF.

The chain recombines TRBV12-3 or TRBV12-4 with TRBJ2-5, with D hard to call. This CDR3 is built from 14 residues. Trimming stripped 8 bases from V and 2 bases from J, with 15 bases between. In nucleotides, the CDR3 is TGTGCCAGCGCCTTATCCCCCCAGCAAGAGACCCAGTACTTC. Amino acids: CASALSPQQETQYF.

This chain joins TRBV28 and TRBJ2-1; no clear D. Germline CDR1 reads MDHEN; CDR2 reads SYDVKM. V was trimmed by 6 bases and J by 5 bases, leaving 8 bases between them. CDR3 length: 12 amino acids. This chain's CDR3 is CASSPWNNEQFF. CDR3 in DNA: TGTGCCAGCAGCCCTTGGAACAATGAGCAGTTCTTC.

This sequence joins TRBV20-1 and TRBJ2-5, with D uncertain. Trimming removed 5 bases at V and 4 bases at J, with 8 bases between. The CDR3 totals 11 residues. Germline V gene lookup returns CDR1 DFQATT and CDR2 SNEGSKA (reference sequence). The CDR3 nucleotides read TGCAGTGCTCCCTCAGGAGAGACCCAGTACTTC. Protein: CSAPSGETQYF.

The chain couples TRBV28 to TRBJ1-2; perhaps TRBD1 as D (5 bases). CDR3 length: 15 residues. The germline V gene encodes CDR1 MDHEN and CDR2 SYDVKM. Trimming took 1 base from V and 2 from J, leaving 11 bases between them. The CDR3 DNA reads TGTGCCAGCAGTTTATCGGCCGGGGGAAACTATGGCTACACCTTC. This translates into CASSLSAGGNYGYTF.

This sequence joins TRBV23-1 and TRBJ1-1; 10 bases align to TRBD1. TRBV23-1 is labeled an ORF, and its function is uncertain. The length of the CDR3 is 16 residues. V dropped 0 bases and J dropped 4; count of bases not matched to a gene: 5. CDR3 loop: CASSQSRRTGGTEAFF. CDR3 sequence (DNA): TGCGCCAGCAGTCAATCGAGACGGACAGGGGGCACTGAAGCTTTCTTT.

In its sample, this clonotype was seen a few times. The CDR3 loop reads CASSLGDRAYEQYF. The CDR3 DNA reads TGTGCCAGCAGCTTGGGGGACAGGGCTTACGAGCAGTACTTC. The chain carries TRBV5-5 and TRBJ2-7; 9 bases line up with TRBD1. V trimming: 0 bases; J trimming: 4 bases; junction bases outside the gene matches: 2. The CDR3 spans 14 residues. The V gene's germline CDR1 is SGHKS and CDR2 YYEKEE (reference sequence). Using reference TRBV5-5 and TRBJ2-7 for the parts outside the CDR3, the full variable domain is DAGVTQSPTHLIKTRGQQVTLRCSPISGHKSVSWYQQVLGQGPQFIFQYYEKEERGRGNFPDRFSARQFPNYSSELNVNALLLGDSALYLCASSLGDRAYEQYFGPGTRLTVT.

V is TRBV5-6 and J is TRBJ1-5; unclear D gene. The CDR3 runs 13 residues. Germline V gives CDR1 SGHDT, CDR2 YYEEEE. Deletions cut 2 bases from V and 0 bases from J, with 3 bases between. For the CDR3, the DNA is TGTGCCAGCAGCTTCTATAGCAATCAGCCCCAGCATTTT. It codes for CASSFYSNQPQHF. Full variable domain (missing parts from reference TRBV5-6 and TRBJ1-5): DAGVTQSPTHLIKTRGQQVTLRCSPKSGHDTVSWYQQALGQGPQFIFQYYEEEERQRGNFPDRFSGHQFPNYSSELNVNALLLGDSALYLCASSFYSNQPQHFGDGTRLSIL.

J is TRBJ2-3 and V is TRBV5-4, with no clear D. Trimming removed 4 bases at V and 2 bases at J, with 11 bases between. Germline V lookup: CDR1 SGHNT, CDR2 YYREEE (reference sequence). The CDR3 is 14 amino acids. The CDR3 nucleotides are TGTGCCAGCAGCAACACCGACAACACAGATACGCAGTATTTT. Translation: CASSNTDNTDTQYF.

This clonotype has a single count. The rearrangement uses TRBV3-1 and TRBJ2-5, with D possibly being TRBD1 or TRBD2 (5 bases each). Trimming removed 3 bases at V and 5 bases at J, with 13 bases between. The CDR3 runs 14 residues. The germline V gene has CDR1 LGHDT and CDR2 YNNKEL (reference sequence). CDR3 amino acids: CASSQTIWGETQYF. The CDR3 bases are TGTGCCAGCAGCCAGACGATTTGGGGGGAGACCCAGTACTTC.

The V gene is TRBV30, the J gene TRBJ1-3; 8 bases map to TRBD1. This CDR3 contains 13 residues. Trimming at V came to 5 bases and at J to 6 bases, leaving 6 bases not matched to a gene. Germline loops: CDR1 GTSNPN, CDR2 SVGIG (reference sequence). CDR3 protein: CAWLDRGSNTIYF. The CDR3 coding sequence is TGTGCCTGGCTAGACAGGGGATCAAACACCATATATTTT.

The CDR3 nucleotides read TGTGCCAGCAGTTTCGGGACAGCAAACAATGAGCAGTTCTTC. Its translation is CASSFGTANNEQFF. The V gene is TRBV12-3 or TRBV12-4, the J gene TRBJ2-1, with 7 bases identical to TRBD1. V gave up 3 bases and J gave up 5 bases; unmatched junction bases: 4. The length of the CDR3 is 14 residues.

V and J are TRBV20-1 and TRBJ1-1, with D uncertain. The germline V gene has CDR1 DFQATT and CDR2 SNEGSKA (reference sequence). Deletions cut 6 bases from V and 0 bases from J, with 14 bases between. The CDR3 totals 14 residues. The CDR3 is CSATNPGVNTEAFF. The CDR3 DNA sequence: TGCAGTGCCACGAACCCTGGGGTGAACACTGAAGCTTTCTTT.

The rearrangement links TRBV25-1 to TRBJ2-3, with no clear D. The CDR3 covers 14 residues. Germline V CDR1 and CDR2: MGHDK, SYGVNS. The V and J ends lost 1 base and 2 bases respectively, with 7 bases between them. The CDR3: CASSESTNTDTQYF. The CDR3 DNA is TGTGCCAGCAGTGAATCTACCAACACAGATACGCAGTATTTT.